The clone carrying this T cell receptor beta chain turned up a few times. The antigen is unknown. TCRdb recomputed calls from the RT-PCR reads with MiXCR, one row per CDR3 protein. The table includes roughly 500,000 distinct CDR3 sequences, 16% detected once. The data stem from a study of response to subunit inactivated influenza vaccine. Broader study findings: The authors put forward the suggestion that each seasonal influenza vaccination may bring in only a limited number of new T cells.

This specimen was CD4+ T cells sorted from PBMCs, taken about 24 months after vaccination. The clonotype comes from a man aged 50-75 years who received an inactivated influenza vaccine.

In nucleotides, the CDR3 is TGCAGTGCTAGACGGGAGGGCCTTAGGTACAATGAGCAGTTCTTC. Its translation: CSARREGLRYNEQFF. The chain couples TRBV20-1 to TRBJ2-1, with 8 bases fitting TRBD2. The CDR3 is made up of 15 amino acids. V was clipped by 2 bases and J by 4 bases; unmatched bases: 7. Per the germline V gene, CDR1 is DFQATT and CDR2 is SNEGSKA (reference sequence).